The 3 T cell receptor beta chains listed next were all sequenced from one sample in a study of T-cell reconstitution after alpha-beta-depleted transplantation in children. A TCRbeta library incorporating unique molecular identifiers was prepared. In TCRdb, the PCR reads were re-called with MiXCR into one record per CDR3 protein. There are fewer than 700,000 distinct CDR3 sequences in the sample; 10% to 15% occur only once, and 2% to 2.5% lies in the top ten. Sequenced here: PBMCs, mostly from graft donor cells, sampled 360 days after TCRalphabeta/CD19-depleted stem cell transplant. The origin of the receptors is a male patient aged 10 to 17 who had a stem cell transplant for acute myeloid leukemia, so the T cells may come from the graft donor.

In this sample, this clonotype turned up a few times. The CDR3 loop reads CASSPLSSVGNEQFF. The CDR3 coding sequence is TGCGCCAGCAGCCCCCTATCTAGCGTTGGGAATGAGCAGTTCTTC. The rearrangement links TRBV5-1 to TRBJ2-1; D is possibly TRBD2 (6 bases). Germline lookup yields CDR1 SGHRS and CDR2 YFSETQ. V was shortened by 4 bases and J by 7 bases, with 18 bases between the two germline ends. The CDR3 has 15 amino acids.

The table lists this clonotype with a few counts. The V gene is TRBV5-1, the J gene TRBJ2-5, with TRBD1 as a possible D gene (5 bases). The CDR3 is made up of 14 amino acids. Germline CDR1 SGHRS, CDR2 YFSETQ. Trimming shortened V by 1 base and J by 4 bases, and 11 bases separated the two germline ends. DNA of the CDR3: TGCGCCAGCAGCTTGTGGGTAGGGGCAGAGACCCAGTACTTC. This encodes CASSLWVGAETQYF.

This clonotype was picked up a small number of times. This chain uses TRBV7-9 with TRBJ2-4; tentative D call: TRBD1 (5 bases). The CDR3 totals 16 residues. Germline V gene sequence: CDR1 SEHNR, CDR2 FQNEAQ (reference sequence). V lost 0 bases and J lost 2, with 11 bases in between. CDR3 sequence (DNA): TGTGCCAGCAGCTTAGCGTGGGCAGGGACCAAAAACATTCAGTACTTC. It yields the protein CASSLAWAGTKNIQYF.